The 20 T cell receptor beta chains below were found in one sample sequenced in a study of cytomegalovirus exposure and HLA in healthy donors. The PCR used 60 Vbeta and 13 Jbeta primers. The method was immunoSEQ multiplex PCR; TCRdb's version includes in-frame clones alone and lacks a portion of them. Among 150,000 to 200,000 clones listed, 82% were seen once. Sequenced input: PBMCs. These TCRs come from a girl aged 2 to 10 in good health and CMV-seropositive.

Remarks on this clone: Distinct nucleotide sequences in the sample also encode this CDR3. The rearrangement uses TRBV5-1 and TRBJ1-1; TRBD1 is a possible D gene (6 bases). The CDR3 is made up of 13 amino acids. Germline loops: CDR1 SGHRS, CDR2 YFSETQ. V lost 5 bases and J 8 bases, leaving 16 bases between the germline ends. CDR3 residues: CASRLQGNGEAFF. The CDR3, as DNA: TGCGCCAGCAGATTACAGGGAAACGGAGAAGCTTTCTTT.

This clone was observed a few times. The chain carries TRBV6-1 and TRBJ2-7; 10 bases are shared with TRBD2. Germline assignment: CDR1 MNHNS and CDR2 SASEGT. Trimming cost V 0 bases and J 5 bases; bases outside gene matches: 4. The CDR3 extends over 15 amino acids. The CDR3 DNA reads as TGTGCCAGCAGTGAAGCGCCTAGCGGGAGCGACGAGCAGTACTTC. It is translated as CASSEAPSGSDEQYF.

The rearrangement uses TRBV29-1 and TRBJ2-3, with 9 bases that match TRBD2. Unmatched junction bases numbered 11, after V lost 7 bases and J lost 6 bases. CDR1 is SQVTM and CDR2 is ANQGSEA in the germline V gene. The CDR3 extends over 14 amino acids. CDR3 nucleotides: TGCAGCGCAGGAGGCGGGAGGGCCAGCGATACGCAGTATTTT. Its translation is CSAGGGRASDTQYF.

The CDR3 spells CASSQRATTTREQFF. Here the CDR3 DNA reads TGCGCCAGCAGCCAACGTGCGACTACTACAAGGGAGCAGTTCTTC. This chain links TRBV4-1 with TRBJ2-1; TRBD2 is a possible D gene (5 bases). The germline gives CDR1 MGHRA, CDR2 YSYEKL. The CDR3 is made up of 15 amino acids. With 2 bases removed from V and 10 bases from J, the gap between germline ends came to 18 bases.

The chain uses TRBV7-9 and TRBJ2-1, with D possibly being TRBD1 (6 bases). Germline values: CDR1 SEHNR, CDR2 FQNEAQ (reference sequence). The length of the CDR3 is 14 residues. V was clipped by 3 bases and J by 7 bases, with 13 bases between them. The CDR3, as DNA: TGTGCCAGCAGCTTTAGTCAGGGGTCGAATGAGCAGTTCTTC. It codes for CASSFSQGSNEQFF.

The genes are TRBV30 and TRBJ1-5, with D uncertain. Per germline, CDR1 GTSNPN and CDR2 SVGIG (reference sequence). Trimming stripped 2 bases from V and 5 bases from J, with 7 bases between. The CDR3 totals 12 residues. CDR3 amino acids: CAWSPGDQPQHF. The CDR3 DNA follows: TGTGCCTGGAGTCCCGGGGATCAGCCCCAGCATTTT.

The CDR3 DNA reads as TGTGCCAGCAGTTACATGGAGTCCTACGAGCAGTACTTC. This encodes CASSYMESYEQYF. This chain joins TRBV27 and TRBJ2-7; no clear D. This CDR3 contains 13 residues. Germline V gene sequence: CDR1 MNHEY, CDR2 SMNVEV (reference sequence). Deletions cut 4 bases from V and 1 base from J, with 8 bases between.

The rearrangement joins TRBV28 to TRBJ1-1, with no clear D. The CDR3 sequence is 14 residues long. Per germline, CDR1 MDHEN and CDR2 SYDVKM. V lost 5 bases, J lost 0 bases, and 10 bases lay in between. CDR3 nucleotide sequence: TGTGCCAGCAGTATGACAAAGATGAACACTGAAGCTTTCTTT. Its translation is CASSMTKMNTEAFF. The variable domain in full, with the rest retrieved from reference TRBV28 and TRBJ1-1, is DVKVTQSSRYLVKRTGEKVFLECVQDMDHENMFWYRQDPGLGLRLIYFSYDVKMKEKGDIPEGYSVSREKKERFSLILESASTNQTSMYLCASSMTKMNTEAFFGQGTRLTVV.

The chain links TRBV6-1 to TRBJ2-6; D is ambiguous. V was shortened by 2 bases and J by 0 bases, with 14 bases between the two germline ends. Germline lookup yields CDR1 MNHNS and CDR2 SASEGT. The CDR3 has 18 residues. In nucleotides, the CDR3 is TGTGCCAGCAGTGAAATGAGATATAAGAGCTCTGGGGCCAACGTCCTGACTTTC. It encodes CASSEMRYKSSGANVLTF.

Here the CDR3 reads CAWSPKGQGGRLNTGELFF. CDR3 in DNA: TGTGCCTGGAGTCCAAAAGGACAGGGGGGGAGGTTGAACACCGGGGAGCTGTTTTTT. The chain employs TRBV30 and TRBJ2-2; 10 nucleotides agree with TRBD1. The V and J ends lost 2 bases and 1 base, in that order; junction bases with no gene match: 13. The length of the CDR3 is 19 residues. Germline CDR1 reads GTSNPN; CDR2 reads SVGIG (reference sequence).

This clone was counted a single time. The chain couples TRBV13 to TRBJ1-1; D ambiguous. The CDR3 is 14 residues long. Looked up from germline, CDR1 is PRHDT and CDR2 is FYEKMQ (reference sequence). V shed 3 bases and J shed 1 base, with 9 bases lying between them. The CDR3 sequence is CASSFAGPNTEAFF. As DNA, the CDR3 is TGTGCCAGCAGCTTTGCGGGCCCGAACACTGAAGCTTTCTTT. The full variable domain, completed using reference TRBV13 and TRBJ1-1, is AAGVIQSPRHLIKEKRETATLKCYPIPRHDTVYWYQQGPGQDPQFLISFYEKMQSDKGSIPDRFSAQQFSDYHSELNMSSLELGDSALYFCASSFAGPNTEAFFGQGTRLTVV.

This clone was found once. The rearrangement joins TRBV19 to TRBJ1-5; 9 bases fit TRBD1. Looked up from germline, CDR1 is LNHDA and CDR2 is SQIVND (reference sequence). This CDR3 is 17 amino acids long. V lost 4 bases to trimming and J lost 3 bases; unmatched junction nucleotides: 10. The CDR3 nucleotides are TGTGCCAGTAGTACCTTGACCCGGACAGGGGTCAATCAGCCCCAGCATTTT. This gives the protein CASSTLTRTGVNQPQHF. The variable domain in full, with the rest retrieved from reference TRBV19 and TRBJ1-5, is DGGITQSPKYLFRKEGQNVTLSCEQNLNHDAMYWYRQDPGQGLRLIYYSQIVNDFQKGDIAEGYSVSREKKESFPLTVTSAQKNPTAFYLCASSTLTRTGVNQPQHFGDGTRLSIL.

This clone was detected only a few times. The genes are TRBV29-1 and TRBJ1-2, with TRBD1 matching 8 bases. V was pared by 6 bases and J by 4 bases, with 4 bases of the junction left unmatched. Germline V gives CDR1 SQVTM, CDR2 ANQGSEA. The CDR3 totals 12 residues. CDR3 in DNA: TGCAGCGTGAACAGGGGGGGCTATGGCTACACCTTC. Amino acids: CSVNRGGYGYTF.

The chain links TRBV30 to TRBJ2-2; D possibly corresponds to TRBD2 (5 bases). Trimming left V 0 bases short and J 7 bases short, with 9 bases between. Germline V CDR1 and CDR2: GTSNPN, SVGIG (reference sequence). The CDR3 covers 13 residues. For the CDR3, the DNA is TGTGCCTGGAGTGTACTAGGCTTCGGGGAGCTGTTTTTT. Its translation: CAWSVLGFGELFF.

This clone has only a few counts. This chain links TRBV2 with TRBJ2-3; D remains ambiguous. Deletions cut 3 bases from V and 1 base from J, with 8 bases between. CDR3 length equals 14 residues. Germline V CDR1 and CDR2: SNHLY, FYNNEI. CDR3 DNA: TGTGCCAGCAGTGATTGGCTGCGCACAGATACGCAGTATTTT. Its translation: CASSDWLRTDTQYF.

This rearrangement joins TRBV28 to TRBJ2-7; D perhaps matches TRBD1 (5 bases). This CDR3 spans 13 amino acids. CDR1 is MDHEN, CDR2 SYDVKM, per germline. The V gene lost 2 bases and the J gene lost 4 bases, with 9 bases spanning the gap. The CDR3 sequence: CASSLQGYYEQYF. As DNA, the CDR3 is TGTGCCAGCAGTTTACAGGGTTATTACGAGCAGTACTTC. Using reference TRBV28 and TRBJ2-7 for the parts outside the CDR3, the full variable domain is DVKVTQSSRYLVKRTGEKVFLECVQDMDHENMFWYRQDPGLGLRLIYFSYDVKMKEKGDIPEGYSVSREKKERFSLILESASTNQTSMYLCASSLQGYYEQYFGPGTRLTVT.

The chain links TRBV11-2 to TRBJ2-3, with D unresolved. This CDR3 region has 12 residues. Trimming removed 5 bases at V and 3 bases at J, with 6 bases between. Looked up from germline, CDR1 is SGHAT and CDR2 is FQNNGV. CDR3: CASSPQTDTQYF. For the CDR3, the DNA is TGTGCCAGCAGCCCCCAAACAGATACGCAGTATTTT.

This chain links TRBV11-2 with TRBJ1-2; maybe TRBD1 (6 bases). V lost 0 bases and J lost 7, with 12 bases in between. The CDR3 length is 14 residues. The germline V gene encodes CDR1 SGHAT and CDR2 FQNNGV. The CDR3 bases are TGTGCCAGCAGCTTAGAGGGGGCAGTTCGTGGCTACACCTTC. Protein: CASSLEGAVRGYTF.

The chain combines TRBV6-1 with TRBJ1-2; 7 bases agree with TRBD1. This CDR3 region has 13 residues. CDR1 is MNHNS, CDR2 SASEGT, per germline. V lost 2 bases and J lost 8; bases outside the gene matches: 5. The CDR3 sequence: CASSESPGQGYTF. DNA of the CDR3: TGTGCCAGCAGTGAATCTCCGGGACAGGGCTACACCTTC.

In this sample, this clone turned up once. The rearrangement joins TRBV6-5 to TRBJ1-2; TRBD1 is a possible D gene (5 bases). V gave up 6 bases and J gave up 0 bases, with 8 bases separating them. This CDR3 has 13 amino acids. The germline V gene has CDR1 MNHEY and CDR2 SVGAGI. This CDR3 reads CASSLTANYGYTF. The CDR3 region has the DNA TGTGCCAGCAGCCTGACAGCTAACTATGGCTACACCTTC.